Reported below is one TCR beta chain. The sample belongs to a study of shared clonotypes between healthy human individuals. The CDR3 length is 16 residues. The trim removed 5 bases at V and 1 base at J, leaving 8 bases unmatched. CDR1 and CDR2 (germline): SGHTA, FQGTGA. For unsorted samples, genomic DNA was extracted from about 90 million PBMCs. TCRdb's copy holds only in-frame clones and misses some; the assay was immunoSEQ multiplex PCR. The sample consists of about 470,000 clones, 75% to 85% of them appearing once. The receptor was derived from a woman between 40 and 55 years old in good health. Some clones in this sample may be carry-over from other donors' samples. The chain employs TRBV7-3 and TRBJ2-5; 9 nucleotides line up with TRBD2. The sequencing input was PBMCs. The CDR3, as DNA: TGTGCCAGCAGCCACGGCGGCGGGAGGGCCCAAGAGACCCAGTACTTC. Its protein is CASSHGGGRAQETQYF.